This is a list of T cell receptor beta chains from one sample in a study of T cells in Graves' hyperthyroidism and ophthalmopathy. TCRdb redid the calling of the multiplex PCR reads with MiXCR, one entry per CDR3 protein. The sample has fewer than 600,000 distinct CDR3 sequences; under 15% are singletons. Sequencing used blood. Receptors originate from a woman in her late teens or twenties with Graves' hyperthyroidism. Each CDR3 is given with its conserved first and last residue. The D gene is left open where the match is weak. Rows give clone size only sometimes, using once, few, many, or a class for an expanded clone.

j_call clone_size d_call v_call cdr3_nt cdr3_aa
TRBJ2-2 many - TRBV6-5 TGTGCCAGCAGTTACAGCGGTACCGGGGAGCTGTTTTTT CASSYSGTGELFF
TRBJ2-3 - - TRBV20-1 TGCAGTGCTAGAGATCGTAGGACTACTCCAACAGATACGCAGTATTTT CSARDRRTTPTDTQYF
TRBJ2-2 many TRBD1 TRBV30 TGTGCCTATAGCCGGGACAGGGTTGCCGGGGAGCTGTTTTTT CAYSRDRVAGELFF
TRBJ1-3 - - TRBV9 TGTGCCAGCAGCGCCACAGGAGGCTCTGGAAACACCATATATTTT CASSATGGSGNTIYF
TRBJ1-2 few - TRBV3-1 TGCGCCAGCAGCCAAGACTATGTCTACACCTTC CASSQDYVYTF
TRBJ2-3 many - TRBV24-1 TGTGCCACCAGTGATCCAGCGGAGTTCACAGATACGCAGTATTTT CATSDPAEFTDTQYF
TRBJ1-1 many - TRBV6-6 TGTGCCAGCAGTTACTCGATGGCAGGGGCTGAAGCTTTCTTT CASSYSMAGAEAFF
TRBJ1-1 many - TRBV30 TGTGCCTCCCCCGGGAAGGGAGGCACTGAAGCTTTCTTT CASPGKGGTEAFF
TRBJ2-7 many TRBD2 TRBV3-1 TGTGCCAGCAGCCAAAACCTAGCGGGAGGGCCCGAGCAGTACTTC CASSQNLAGGPEQYF
TRBJ2-1 - - TRBV5-5 TGTGCCAGCAGCCCACCGGGAGCGCCACTACAGCAGTTCTTC CASSPPGAPLQQFF
TRBJ1-1 - - TRBV7-3 TGTGCCAGCAGCCCATCTTTTGGCACTGGAGCTTTCTTT CASSPSFGTGAFF
TRBJ2-3 - - TRBV20-1 TGCAGTGCCATCCCAACCGGGAGAGGAGATACGCAGTATTTT CSAIPTGRGDTQYF
TRBJ1-2 - - TRBV6-2/TRBV6-3 TGTGCCAGCAGTTACTCAGTCCCCCCGTCCGGCTACACCTTC CASSYSVPPSGYTF
TRBJ1-5 many - TRBV18 TGTGCCAGCTCACCACCGGGAATCGATAGCAATCAGCCCCAGCATTTT CASSPPGIDSNQPQHF
TRBJ2-5 many TRBD1 TRBV11-3 TGTGCCAGCAGCCCAGACAGGGGGTTTGCGACCCAGTACTTC CASSPDRGFATQYF
TRBJ1-1 many - TRBV29-1 TGCAGCGTTGAAACGGGTAAGGCTGAAGCTTTCTTT CSVETGKAEAFF
TRBJ2-7 many - TRBV29-1 TGCAGCGTTGAGGCTGACTACGAGCAGTACTTC CSVEADYEQYF
TRBJ1-5 many TRBD1 TRBV10-3 TGTGCCACCGTCGATCCGAGACAGGGATCCAATCAGCCCCAGCATTTT CATVDPRQGSNQPQHF
TRBJ1-1 - - TRBV6-5 TGTGCCAGCAGTTACTCCCCACCCACAAGTCGGACTGAAGCTTTCTTT CASSYSPPTSRTEAFF
TRBJ2-1 few TRBD2 TRBV7-6 TGTGCCAGCAGCTTATGGCGGGAGAACGGTGAGCAGTTCTTC CASSLWRENGEQFF
TRBJ2-1 - TRBD2 TRBV4-1 TGCGCCAGCAGCCAACGACTAGCGGGAGAGGGCAATGAGCAGTTCTTC CASSQRLAGEGNEQFF
TRBJ2-5 many - TRBV5-1 TGCGCCAGCAGCCCCTTGGGGGAGAGGCAAGAGACCCAGTACTTC CASSPLGERQETQYF
TRBJ2-1 many TRBD2 TRBV12-3/TRBV12-4 TGTGCCAGCAGGCTAAGACTAGCGGAGTACAATGAGCAGTTCTTC CASRLRLAEYNEQFF
TRBJ1-2 - - TRBV18 TGTGCCAGCTCACCCACAAGGGAGTTGGGGAAAGGCTACACCTTC CASSPTRELGKGYTF
TRBJ2-1 many - TRBV11-2 TGTGCCAGCAGCCGCCCGGACGTATACCGTCGGGACTTAGCCCACAATGAGCAGTTCTTC CASSRPDVYRRDLAHNEQFF
TRBJ2-1 many - TRBV24-1 TGTGCCACCAGTGATTTCCCTGCCTCATATGAGCAGTTCTTC CATSDFPASYEQFF
TRBJ2-3 few - TRBV5-1 TGCGCCAGCAGCTTTAATGGGGGTCCAGATACGCAGTATTTT CASSFNGGPDTQYF
TRBJ2-1 many TRBD2 TRBV6-6 TGTGCCAGCAGTTACACGGGAGGGGGTGAGCAGTTCTTC CASSYTGGGEQFF
TRBJ1-2 many - TRBV30 TGTGCCTGGAAAAACGGAGGAGGCTACACCTTC CAWKNGGGYTF
TRBJ2-5 many - TRBV3-1 TGTGCCAGCAGAGACTACGAGACCCAGTACTTC CASRDYETQYF
TRBJ2-5 many TRBD2 TRBV20-1 TGCAGTGCTCCTGCTAGCGGGAGGGCCGGGGAGACCCAGTACTTC CSAPASGRAGETQYF
TRBJ2-1 many TRBD2 TRBV5-1 TGCGCCAGCAGCAAGACTAGCGGGAGGGTTAATGAGCAGTTCTTC CASSKTSGRVNEQFF
TRBJ2-1 many - TRBV11-2 TGTGCCAGCAGCCGGGGGCAGGGTCACTACAATGAGCAGTTCTTC CASSRGQGHYNEQFF
TRBJ1-2 few - TRBV13 TGTGCCAGCAGCCGCCGGTCGATGCGGTGGGGCTACACCTTC CASSRRSMRWGYTF
TRBJ1-1 - - TRBV15 TGTGCCACCAGCAGAGATGGGATTCCACCTGAAGCTTTCTTT CATSRDGIPPEAFF
TRBJ2-7 many - TRBV11-2 TGTGCCAGCAGCTTAGAGTCGCACGGGCAGTACTTC CASSLESHGQYF
TRBJ1-2 many - TRBV9 TGTGCCAGCACCCCGGACAAGATGGTTCATGGCTACACCTTC CASTPDKMVHGYTF
TRBJ1-1 many - TRBV5-6 TGTGCCAGCAGCTTGTGGGGGATGAACACTGAAGCTTTCTTT CASSLWGMNTEAFF
TRBJ1-1 - - TRBV19 TGTGCCAGTAGTCCACGGCAGTCGAACACTGAAGCTTTCTTT CASSPRQSNTEAFF